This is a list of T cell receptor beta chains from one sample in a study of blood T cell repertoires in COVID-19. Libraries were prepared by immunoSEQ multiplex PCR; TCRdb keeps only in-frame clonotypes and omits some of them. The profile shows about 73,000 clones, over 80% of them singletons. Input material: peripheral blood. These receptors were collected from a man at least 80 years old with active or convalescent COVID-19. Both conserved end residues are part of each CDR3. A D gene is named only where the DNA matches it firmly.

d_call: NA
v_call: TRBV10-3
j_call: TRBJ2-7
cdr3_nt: TGTGCCATCAGAGGGTCGGGGTACGAGCAGTACTTC
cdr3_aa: CAIRGSGYEQYF

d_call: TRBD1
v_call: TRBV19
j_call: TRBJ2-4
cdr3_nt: TGTGCCAGTAGTATAGATAAAGGCAGGGGGCGGGGAGCCAAAAACATTCAGTACTTC
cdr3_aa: CASSIDKGRGRGAKNIQYF

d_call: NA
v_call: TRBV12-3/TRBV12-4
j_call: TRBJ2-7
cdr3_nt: TGTGCCAGCAGCCCCTCCCGAAGAGGCGAGCAGTACTTC
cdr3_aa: CASSPSRRGEQYF

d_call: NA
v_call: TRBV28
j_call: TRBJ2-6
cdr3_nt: TGTGCCAGCAGTTTGGGGGGAACCCCCCCTGGGGCCAACGTCCTGACTTTC
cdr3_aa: CASSLGGTPPGANVLTF

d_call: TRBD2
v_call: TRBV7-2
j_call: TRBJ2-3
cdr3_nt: TGTGCCAGCAGGAGCGGGGGGTGGGCAGATACGCAGTATTTT
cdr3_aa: CASRSGGWADTQYF

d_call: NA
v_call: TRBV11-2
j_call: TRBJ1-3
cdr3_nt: TGTGCCAGCAGCTTATTGAGGATCCCTTCCTCTGGAAACACCATATATTTT
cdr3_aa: CASSLLRIPSSGNTIYF

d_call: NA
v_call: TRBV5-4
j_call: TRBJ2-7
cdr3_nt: TGTGCCAGCAGCTTGACAGGCGGATACGAGCAGTACTTC
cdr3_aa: CASSLTGGYEQYF

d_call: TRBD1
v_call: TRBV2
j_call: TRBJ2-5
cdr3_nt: TGTGCCAGCAAAGGGACAGGGGGCCTCGAGACCCAGTACTTC
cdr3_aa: CASKGTGGLETQYF

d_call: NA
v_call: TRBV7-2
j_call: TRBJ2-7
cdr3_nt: TGTGCCAGCAGCTTAGCCCCCCGGGACTCCTACGAGCAGTACTTC
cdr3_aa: CASSLAPRDSYEQYF

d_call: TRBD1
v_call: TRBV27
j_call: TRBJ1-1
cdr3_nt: TGTGCCAGCAGTTATAACCCGCTGGGACAGATGAACACTGAAGCTTTCTTT
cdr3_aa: CASSYNPLGQMNTEAFF

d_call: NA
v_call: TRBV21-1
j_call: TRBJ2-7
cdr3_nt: TGTGCCAGCAGTAGAGACTGCCGGACAGGGGTCGAGCAGTACTTC
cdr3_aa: CASSRDCRTGVEQYF

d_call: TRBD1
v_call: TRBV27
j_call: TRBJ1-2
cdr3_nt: TGTGCCAGCAGTCCCGCCCCGGGACAGGGTGGCTACACCTTC
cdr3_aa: CASSPAPGQGGYTF